This TCR beta chain was captured by sequencing in a study of blood T cell repertoires in COVID-19. The protocol was immunoSEQ multiplex PCR, while the TCRdb copy is restricted to in-frame clones and leaves out a portion. The sample carries around 230,000 clones, about 83% recorded once. In its sample, this clone was seen once. This CDR3 has 15 residues. V lost 3 bases to trimming and J lost 7 bases, with 19 bases between them. Germline CDR1 reads SGHVS; CDR2 reads FNYEAQ. The sequenced sample was peripheral blood. The chain employs TRBV7-6 and TRBJ2-7; TRBD2 is a possible D gene (6 bases). The source is a woman aged 50 to 60 with acute or convalescent COVID-19. The CDR3 coding sequence is TGTGCCAGCAGCTTTTTGCCTAGCCCTCGGGGGGAGCAGTACTTC. It is translated as CASSFLPSPRGEQYF.